Given below is one T cell receptor (beta chain) in context. Per the original methods: Amplifying reference gene primers gave estimates of nucleated cell counts. Assay used: immunoSEQ multiplex PCR; TCRdb lists only in-frame clones, some missing. V and J calls and clone size are given by that table; D and trimming were obtained from the DNA. Altogether 300,000 or so clones are present, 85% to 90% being singletons, with the ten largest covering around 3.5%. This CDR3 is built from 17 residues. Between the trimmed V and J ends, which lost 0 bases and 0 bases, there was a span of 9 bases. Looked up from germline, CDR1 is MNHEY and CDR2 is SVGEGT. These data are taken from a study of blood T cell repertoires in COVID-19. Overall study context: The United States, Italy and Spain supplied acute and convalescent COVID-19 samples. The cDNA or gDNA used as material had been derived from T cells, B-cell-depleted T cells, or PBMCs.

The chain is built from TRBV6-2 or TRBV6-3 and TRBJ1-6; no definite D call. What was sequenced was peripheral blood. This receptor was taken from a woman aged 35 to 49 with acute or convalescent COVID-19. DNA of the CDR3: TGTGCCAGCAGTTACTCGCGTTACCGCTCCTATAATTCACCCCTCCACTTT. It specifies CASSYSRYRSYNSPLHF.